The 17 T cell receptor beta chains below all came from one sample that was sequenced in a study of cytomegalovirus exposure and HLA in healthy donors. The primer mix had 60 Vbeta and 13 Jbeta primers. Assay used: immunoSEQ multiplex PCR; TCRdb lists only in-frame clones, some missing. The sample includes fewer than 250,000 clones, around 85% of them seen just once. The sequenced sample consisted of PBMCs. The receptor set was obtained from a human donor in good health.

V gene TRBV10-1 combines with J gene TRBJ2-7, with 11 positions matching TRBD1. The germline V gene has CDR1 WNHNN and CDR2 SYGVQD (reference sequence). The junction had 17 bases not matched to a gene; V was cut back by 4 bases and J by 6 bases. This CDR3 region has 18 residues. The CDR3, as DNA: TGCGCCAGCAGTGCTGGGACAGGGGGAAAAGCTAGTTCCCTCGAGCAGTACTTC. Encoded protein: CASSAGTGGKASSLEQYF.

Here the CDR3 reads CASRPGQGFSAFF. The DNA of the CDR3 is TGTGCCAGCAGGCCGGGACAGGGGTTCTCGGCTTTCTTT. V gene TRBV27 combines with J gene TRBJ1-1, with TRBD1 matching 10 bases. This CDR3 is 13 amino acids long. Losses at the gene ends were 6 bases for V and 11 bases for J; bases not matched to a gene: 9. CDR1 MNHEY and CDR2 SMNVEV come from the germline V gene (reference sequence).

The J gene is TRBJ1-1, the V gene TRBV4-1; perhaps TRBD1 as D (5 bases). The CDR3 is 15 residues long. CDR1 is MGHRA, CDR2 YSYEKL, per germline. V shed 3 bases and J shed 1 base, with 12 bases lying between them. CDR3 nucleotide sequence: TGCGCCAGCAGCCACACCGACAGACCGAACACTGAAGCTTTCTTT. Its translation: CASSHTDRPNTEAFF.

This CDR3 is CASSLGGTSGRYEQYF. CDR3 DNA sequence: TGTGCCAGCAGCTTAGGGGGGACTAGCGGGAGGTACGAGCAGTACTTC. The chain joins TRBV11-3 to TRBJ2-7; TRBD2 aligns across 15 bases. The germline CDR1 and CDR2 sequences are SGHNT and YENEEA. The CDR3 is made up of 16 amino acids. J lost 4 bases, V lost 1 base, and 2 bases had no gene match.

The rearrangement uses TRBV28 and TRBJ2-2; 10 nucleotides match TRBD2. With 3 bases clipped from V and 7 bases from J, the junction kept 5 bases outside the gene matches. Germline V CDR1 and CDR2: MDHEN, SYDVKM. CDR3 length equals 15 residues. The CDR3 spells CASSFSGRSVGELFF. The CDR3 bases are TGTGCCAGCAGTTTTAGCGGGAGGTCGGTCGGGGAGCTGTTTTTT. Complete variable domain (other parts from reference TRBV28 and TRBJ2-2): DVKVTQSSRYLVKRTGEKVFLECVQDMDHENMFWYRQDPGLGLRLIYFSYDVKMKEKGDIPEGYSVSREKKERFSLILESASTNQTSMYLCASSFSGRSVGELFFGEGSRLTVL.

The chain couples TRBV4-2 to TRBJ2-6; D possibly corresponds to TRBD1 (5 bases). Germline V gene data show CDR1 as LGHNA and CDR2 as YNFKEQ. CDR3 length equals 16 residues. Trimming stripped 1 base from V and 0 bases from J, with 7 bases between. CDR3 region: CASSQVGHSGANVLTF. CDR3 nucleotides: TGTGCCAGCAGCCAAGTTGGACACTCTGGGGCCAACGTCCTGACTTTC.

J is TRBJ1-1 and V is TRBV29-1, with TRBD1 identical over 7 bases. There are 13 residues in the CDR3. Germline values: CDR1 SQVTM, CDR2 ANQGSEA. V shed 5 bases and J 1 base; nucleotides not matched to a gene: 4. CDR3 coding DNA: TGCAGCGTTCCGACAGGGAAGAACACTGAAGCTTTCTTT. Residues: CSVPTGKNTEAFF.

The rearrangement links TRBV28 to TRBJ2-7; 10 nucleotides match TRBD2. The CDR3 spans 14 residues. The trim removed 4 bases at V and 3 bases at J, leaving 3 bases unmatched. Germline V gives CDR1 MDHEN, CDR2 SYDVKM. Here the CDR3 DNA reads TGTGCCAGCAGTTCCGGGACTAGCGTCTACGAGCAGTACTTC. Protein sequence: CASSSGTSVYEQYF.

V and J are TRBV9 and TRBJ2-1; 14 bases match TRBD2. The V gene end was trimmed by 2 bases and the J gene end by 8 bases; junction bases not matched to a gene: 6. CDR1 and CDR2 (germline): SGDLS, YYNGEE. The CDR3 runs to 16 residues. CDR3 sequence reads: CASSVGGTSGSYEQFF. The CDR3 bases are TGTGCCAGCAGCGTGGGGGGGACTAGCGGGAGTTATGAGCAGTTCTTC.

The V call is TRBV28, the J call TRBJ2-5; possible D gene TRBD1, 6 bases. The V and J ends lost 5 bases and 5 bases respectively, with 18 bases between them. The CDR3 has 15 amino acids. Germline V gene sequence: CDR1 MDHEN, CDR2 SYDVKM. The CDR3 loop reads CASSPLGEGVETQYF. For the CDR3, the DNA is TGTGCCAGCAGTCCCCTAGGAGAGGGGGTGGAGACCCAGTACTTC.

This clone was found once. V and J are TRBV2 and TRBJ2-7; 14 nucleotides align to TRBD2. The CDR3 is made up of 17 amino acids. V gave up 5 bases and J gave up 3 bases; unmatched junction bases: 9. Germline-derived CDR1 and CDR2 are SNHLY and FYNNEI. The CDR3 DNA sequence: TGTGCCAGCAGTCAAGGGACTAGCGGGAGAATGGGCTACGAGCAGTACTTC. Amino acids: CASSQGTSGRMGYEQYF.

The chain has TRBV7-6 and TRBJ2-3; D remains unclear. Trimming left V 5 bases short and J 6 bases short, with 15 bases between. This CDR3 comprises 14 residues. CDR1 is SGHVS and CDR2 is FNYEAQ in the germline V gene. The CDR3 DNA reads TGTGCCAGCAGCCCAGGTCCCGGCCAGGATACGCAGTATTTT. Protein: CASSPGPGQDTQYF.

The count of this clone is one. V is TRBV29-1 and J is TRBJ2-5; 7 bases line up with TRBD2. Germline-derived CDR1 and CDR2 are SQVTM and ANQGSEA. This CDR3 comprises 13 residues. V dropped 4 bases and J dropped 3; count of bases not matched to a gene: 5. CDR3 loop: CSVVRGGKETQYF. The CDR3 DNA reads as TGCAGCGTTGTTCGCGGGGGAAAAGAGACCCAGTACTTC. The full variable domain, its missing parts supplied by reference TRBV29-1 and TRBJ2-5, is SAVISQKPSRDICQRGTSLTIQCQVDSQVTMMFWYRQQPGQSLTLIATANQGSEATYESGFVIDKFPISRPNLTFSTLTVSNMSPEDSSIYLCSVVRGGKETQYFGPGTRLLVL.

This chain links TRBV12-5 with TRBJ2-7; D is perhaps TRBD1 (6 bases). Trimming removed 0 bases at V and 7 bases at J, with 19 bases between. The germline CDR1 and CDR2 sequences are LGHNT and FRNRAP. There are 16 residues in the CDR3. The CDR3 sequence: CASGLVLQGLTLEQYF. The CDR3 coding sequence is TGTGCTAGTGGTTTGGTACTCCAGGGGCTAACGTTGGAGCAGTACTTC.

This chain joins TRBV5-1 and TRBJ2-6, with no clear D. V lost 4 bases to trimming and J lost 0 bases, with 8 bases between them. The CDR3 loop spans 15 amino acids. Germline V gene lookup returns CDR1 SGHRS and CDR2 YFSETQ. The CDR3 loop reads CASSVQNSGANVLTF. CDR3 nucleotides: TGCGCCAGCAGCGTCCAAAACTCTGGGGCCAACGTCCTGACTTTC.

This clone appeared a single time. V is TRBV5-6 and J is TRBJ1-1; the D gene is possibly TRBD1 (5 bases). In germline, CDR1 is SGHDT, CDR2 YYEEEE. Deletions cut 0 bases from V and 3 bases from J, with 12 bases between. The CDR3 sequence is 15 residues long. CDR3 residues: CASSLVVGVHTEAFF. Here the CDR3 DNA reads TGTGCCAGCAGCTTGGTAGTAGGGGTCCACACTGAAGCTTTCTTT.

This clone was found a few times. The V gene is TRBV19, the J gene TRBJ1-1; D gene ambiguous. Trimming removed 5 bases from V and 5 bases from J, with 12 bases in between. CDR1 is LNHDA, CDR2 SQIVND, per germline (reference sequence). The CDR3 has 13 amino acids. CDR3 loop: CASSATAQTEAFF. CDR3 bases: TGTGCCAGTAGTGCCACCGCACAGACTGAAGCTTTCTTT.